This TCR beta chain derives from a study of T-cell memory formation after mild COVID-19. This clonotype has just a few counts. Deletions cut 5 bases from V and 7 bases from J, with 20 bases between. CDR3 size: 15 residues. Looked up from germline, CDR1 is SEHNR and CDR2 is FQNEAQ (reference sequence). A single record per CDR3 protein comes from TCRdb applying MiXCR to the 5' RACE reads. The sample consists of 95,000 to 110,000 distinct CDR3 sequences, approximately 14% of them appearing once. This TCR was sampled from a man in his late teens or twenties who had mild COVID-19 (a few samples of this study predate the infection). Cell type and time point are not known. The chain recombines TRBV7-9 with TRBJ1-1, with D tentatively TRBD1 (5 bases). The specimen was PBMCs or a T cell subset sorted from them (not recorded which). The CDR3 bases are TGTGCCAGCAGCAACACAAACAGGCCTTTAATTGAAGCTTTCTTT. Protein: CASSNTNRPLIEAFF.